This T cell receptor beta chain was captured in a study of OX40 agonist ivuxolimab in advanced cancers. Broader study findings: In general, CD8+ T cells held more expanded clones than CD4+ did, on average. What antigens the expanded peripheral T cells recognized was never established.

Remarks on this clone: Its antigen remains unidentified.

Clones were read by immunoSEQ multiplex PCR, and TCRdb kept only the in-frame ones, dropping some. The sample consists of under 100,000 clones, about nine tenths of them appearing once. Any history of autoimmune disease or systemic immunosuppression disqualified patients. The V segment lost 8 bases and the J segment 1 base; nucleotides outside the gene matches: 8. From germline, CDR1 is MNHNY and CDR2 SVGAGI (reference sequence). This CDR3 contains 16 residues. This material consisted of CD4+ or CD8+ T cells sorted from blood, taken in a trial of the OX40 agonist ivuxolimab. J is TRBJ2-6 and V is TRBV6-6; TRBD2 matches at 7 bases. The TCR comes from an adult with an advanced solid tumor such as melanoma, head and neck, liver or kidney cancer. For the CDR3, the DNA is TGTGCCAGCGGGTCGGGAGGATTATCTGGGGCCAACGTCCTGACTTTC. It codes for CASGSGGLSGANVLTF.